The 20 T cell receptor beta chains reported below all come from one sample, sequenced in a study of response to subunit inactivated influenza vaccine. TCRdb called the RT-PCR reads again in MiXCR, with one record for every CDR3 protein. Here the sample spans around 790,000 distinct CDR3 sequences, 21% being singletons. This specimen was PBMCs from blood, taken more than 4 days after vaccination. These receptors originate from a middle-aged man who received an inactivated influenza vaccine.

This clonotype has just a few counts. The V and J genes are TRBV7-2 and TRBJ2-2, with 7 positions matching TRBD2. The CDR3 covers 15 residues. Germline CDR1 reads SGHTA; CDR2 reads FQGNSA. V lost 3 bases and J lost 1; bases outside the gene matches: 2. The CDR3 loop is CASSFRGRNTGELFF. CDR3 DNA: TGTGCCAGCAGCTTTCGCGGGAGGAACACCGGGGAGCTGTTTTTT.

The chain is built from TRBV18 and TRBJ2-5, with 9 bases identical to TRBD2. The CDR3 spans 15 residues. Trimming took 3 bases from V and 2 from J; bases not matched to a gene: 4. The germline gives CDR1 KGHSH, CDR2 LQKENI. Here the CDR3 DNA reads TGTGCCAGCTCACCCCTAGCGGGAACTCAAGAGACCCAGTACTTC. Amino acids: CASSPLAGTQETQYF.

The chain uses TRBV7-2 and TRBJ2-3; maybe TRBD1 (6 bases). The CDR3 sequence is 15 residues long. V was clipped by 5 bases and J by 3 bases, with 15 bases between them. Per the germline V gene, CDR1 is SGHTA and CDR2 is FQGNSA. CDR3 sequence reads: CASSRITGLTDTQYF. CDR3 nucleotides: TGTGCCAGCAGCCGTATAACAGGGCTAACAGATACGCAGTATTTT.

This clonotype was observed a few times. CDR3 nucleotide sequence: TGTGCCAGCAGCTTACTGCATAACACTGAAGCTTTCTTT. It translates to CASSLLHNTEAFF. J is TRBJ1-1 and V is TRBV7-9; D call uncertain. The germline V and J ends were trimmed by 2 bases and 2 bases, with 6 bases remaining between them. Germline V CDR1 and CDR2: SEHNR, FQNEAQ (reference sequence). The CDR3 consists of 13 residues.

This clonotype has more than one count but fewer than ten. The chain carries TRBV29-1 and TRBJ2-7; no firm D call. V gave up 5 bases and J gave up 3 bases, with 11 bases separating them. Germline CDR1 SQVTM, CDR2 ANQGSEA. CDR3 length: 12 amino acids. The CDR3 is CSVKRSSYEQYF. CDR3 DNA: TGCAGCGTTAAACGGAGCAGCTACGAGCAGTACTTC.

This clonotype came up a few times. V gene TRBV5-1 combines with J gene TRBJ2-7; a weak D match, TRBD2 (5 bases). Germline CDR1 is SGHRS and CDR2 is YFSETQ. V shed 5 bases and J shed 0 bases, with 12 bases lying between them. CDR3 length: 14 amino acids. The CDR3 loop reads CASRDGGYSYEQYF. The CDR3 bases are TGCGCCAGCAGAGACGGAGGATACTCCTACGAGCAGTACTTC.

There are a few counts of this clonotype. This chain connects TRBV20-1 to TRBJ2-1, with D tentatively TRBD2 (5 bases). Looked up from germline, CDR1 is DFQATT and CDR2 is SNEGSKA (reference sequence). CDR3 size: 14 residues. V was clipped by 6 bases and J by 7 bases, with 19 bases between them. DNA of the CDR3: TGCAGTGCGGTCCGGGATGCCTCGGCGAATGAGCAGTTCTTC. This codes for CSAVRDASANEQFF.

This sequence joins TRBV5-1 and TRBJ1-2; 7 bases are a match to TRBD1. V was clipped by 3 bases and J by 7 bases; unmatched bases: 12. Germline V gene lookup returns CDR1 SGHRS and CDR2 YFSETQ. CDR3 size: 15 residues. CDR3 nucleotides: TGCGCCAGCAGCTCGGGACAGCCAACTATTCGTGGCTACACCTTC. Its translation: CASSSGQPTIRGYTF. Drawing the rest from reference TRBV5-1 and TRBJ1-2, the complete variable domain is KAGVTQTPRYLIKTRGQQVTLSCSPISGHRSVSWYQQTPGQGLQFLFEYFSETQRNKGNFPGRFSGRQFSNSRSEMNVSTLELGDSALYLCASSSGQPTIRGYTFGSGTRLTVV.

This rearrangement joins TRBV30 to TRBJ2-1, with no clear D. Germline CDR1 is GTSNPN and CDR2 is SVGIG (reference sequence). Deletions cut 7 bases from V and 7 bases from J, with 8 bases between. The CDR3 covers 10 residues. Here the CDR3 DNA reads TGTGCCTCATTAGGGAATGAGCAGTTCTTC. This codes for CASLGNEQFF. The whole variable domain, remainder taken from reference TRBV30 and TRBJ2-1, is SQTIHQWPATLVQPVGSPLSLECTVEGTSNPNLYWYRQAAGRGLQLLFYSVGIGQISSEVPQNLSASRPQDRQFILSSKKLLLSDSGFYLCASLGNEQFFGPGTRLTVL.

This clonotype was seen many times. This rearrangement joins TRBV20-1 to TRBJ2-7; perhaps TRBD2 as D (5 bases). Germline CDR1 reads DFQATT; CDR2 reads SNEGSKA (reference sequence). The V end lost 1 base, the J end lost 3 bases, and 10 bases lay between the germline ends. The CDR3 extends over 13 amino acids. In nucleotides, the CDR3 is TGCAGTGCTAGAGTAGAGGGCTTCTACGAGCAGTACTTC. Translating it yields CSARVEGFYEQYF.

Here the CDR3 DNA reads TGCGCCAGCAGCCCAGCCCCGGACACAGTGGAGACCCAGTACTTC. Translated: CASSPAPDTVETQYF. V is TRBV4-3 and J is TRBJ2-5, with a weak D call TRBD1 (5 bases). V was pared by 4 bases and J by 5 bases, with 17 bases between. The V gene's germline CDR1 is LGHNA and CDR2 YSLEER. The CDR3 loop spans 15 amino acids.

This clonotype was counted only a few times. This chain connects TRBV20-1 to TRBJ1-2; D is perhaps TRBD1 (6 bases). Germline lookup yields CDR1 DFQATT and CDR2 SNEGSKA (reference sequence). The CDR3 spans 13 residues. The V end lost 4 bases, the J end lost 6 bases, and 15 bases lay between the germline ends. CDR3 amino acids: CSAISRGENGYTF. In nucleotides, the CDR3 is TGCAGTGCTATCAGTAGGGGGGAGAATGGCTACACCTTC.

This clonotype was counted ten times or more. The chain carries TRBV29-1 and TRBJ2-1; a weak D match, TRBD2 (6 bases). CDR3 length: 14 amino acids. Trimming removed 4 bases from V and 4 bases from J, with 14 bases in between. Germline V gene sequence: CDR1 SQVTM, CDR2 ANQGSEA. In DNA, the CDR3 is TGCAGCGTTGGGGTCCGGGGGACTTACAATGAGCAGTTCTTC. Its translation: CSVGVRGTYNEQFF.

The chain links TRBV20-1 to TRBJ2-1; a weak D match, TRBD2 (6 bases). This CDR3 region has 14 residues. Between the trimmed V and J ends, which lost 0 bases and 9 bases, there was a span of 15 bases. Per germline, CDR1 DFQATT and CDR2 SNEGSKA (reference sequence). CDR3: CSARDLGTGSEQFF. The CDR3, as DNA: TGCAGTGCTAGAGATCTGGGGACTGGGAGTGAGCAGTTCTTC.

The chain links TRBV6-1 to TRBJ2-3; D is possibly TRBD1 (6 bases). V shed 5 bases and J shed 6 bases, with 15 bases lying between them. The germline V gene encodes CDR1 MNHNS and CDR2 SASEGT. The CDR3 covers 14 residues. CDR3 in DNA: TGTGCCAGCAGTCGCAGACAGGCTAGGGATACGCAGTATTTT. Translated, it gives CASSRRQARDTQYF.

The rearrangement links TRBV5-6 to TRBJ2-3, with TRBD2 identical over 15 bases. The CDR3 spans 20 residues. Trimming took 3 bases from V and 3 from J; bases not matched to a gene: 14. CDR1 is SGHDT, CDR2 YYEEEE, per germline. The CDR3 protein is CASSWYGAGTSGRFTDTQYF. CDR3 DNA: TGTGCCAGCAGCTGGTACGGGGCCGGGACTAGCGGGAGGTTTACAGATACGCAGTATTTT.

This clonotype was observed a few times. The V gene is TRBV19, the J gene TRBJ2-1, with D unresolved. Germline values: CDR1 LNHDA, CDR2 SQIVND (reference sequence). The V gene lost 8 bases and the J gene lost 0 bases, with 17 bases spanning the gap. The CDR3 consists of 16 residues. The CDR3, as DNA: TGTGCCAGTTCGCGCATACCCCAGACCTCCTACAATGAGCAGTTCTTC. Its protein product is CASSRIPQTSYNEQFF.

The V call is TRBV6-5, the J call TRBJ1-4; possibly TRBD1 for D (5 bases). Trimming shortened V by 4 bases and J by 6 bases, and 9 bases separated the two germline ends. The length of the CDR3 is 13 residues. CDR1 MNHEY and CDR2 SVGAGI come from the germline V gene. CDR3 sequence: CASSSGIHEKLFF. CDR3 bases: TGTGCCAGCAGTTCAGGGATCCATGAAAAACTGTTTTTT.

The table lists this clonotype with a few counts. This rearrangement joins TRBV12-3 or TRBV12-4 to TRBJ2-1; D is uncertain. The CDR3 totals 15 residues. Trimming removed 3 bases at V and 0 bases at J, with 9 bases between. CDR3 amino acids: CASSFRLSSYNEQFF. CDR3 coding DNA: TGTGCCAGCAGTTTTAGACTTTCCTCCTACAATGAGCAGTTCTTC.

This clonotype was seen only a few times. This chain links TRBV10-3 with TRBJ2-1; D unclear. This CDR3 spans 13 amino acids. With 3 bases removed from V and 5 bases from J, the gap between germline ends came to 8 bases. CDR1 and CDR2 from the germline V gene are ENHRY and SYGVKD. CDR3 region: CAISEEDHNEQFF. The CDR3 nucleotides are TGTGCCATCAGTGAAGAAGACCACAATGAGCAGTTCTTC.